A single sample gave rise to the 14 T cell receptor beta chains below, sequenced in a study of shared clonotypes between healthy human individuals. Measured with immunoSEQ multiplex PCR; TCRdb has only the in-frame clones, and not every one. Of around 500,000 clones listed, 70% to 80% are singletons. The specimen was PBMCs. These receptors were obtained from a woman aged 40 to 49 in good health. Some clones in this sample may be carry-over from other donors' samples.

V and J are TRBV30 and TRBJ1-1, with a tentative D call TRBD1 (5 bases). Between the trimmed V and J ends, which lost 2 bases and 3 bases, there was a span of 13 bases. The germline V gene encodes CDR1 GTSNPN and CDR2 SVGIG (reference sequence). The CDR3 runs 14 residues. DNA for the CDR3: TGTGCCTGGAGTTCCGGGGGAGTTGACACTGAAGCTTTCTTT. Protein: CAWSSGGVDTEAFF.

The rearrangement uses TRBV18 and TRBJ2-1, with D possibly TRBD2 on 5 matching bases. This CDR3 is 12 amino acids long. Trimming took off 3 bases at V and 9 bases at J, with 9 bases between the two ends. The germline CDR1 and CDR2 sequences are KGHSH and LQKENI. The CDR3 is CASSPLGSEQFF. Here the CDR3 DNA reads TGTGCCAGCTCACCCCTTGGGAGTGAGCAGTTCTTC. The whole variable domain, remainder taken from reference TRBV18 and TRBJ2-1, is NAGVMQNPRHLVRRRGQEARLRCSPMKGHSHVYWYRQLPEEGLKFMVYLQKENIIDESGMPKERFSAEFPKEGPSILRIQQVVRGDSAAYFCASSPLGSEQFFGPGTRLTVL.

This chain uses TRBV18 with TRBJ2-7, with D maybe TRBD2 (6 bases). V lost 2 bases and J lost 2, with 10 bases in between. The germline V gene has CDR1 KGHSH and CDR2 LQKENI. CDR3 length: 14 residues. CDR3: CASSPTREAYEQYF. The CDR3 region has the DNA TGTGCCAGCTCACCAACCAGGGAGGCCTACGAGCAGTACTTC.

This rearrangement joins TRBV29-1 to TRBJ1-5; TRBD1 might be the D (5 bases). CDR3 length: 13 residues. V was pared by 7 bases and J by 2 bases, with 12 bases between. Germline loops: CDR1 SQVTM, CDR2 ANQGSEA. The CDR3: CSATAGGNQPQHF. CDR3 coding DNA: TGCAGCGCCACAGCGGGGGGCAATCAGCCCCAGCATTTT.

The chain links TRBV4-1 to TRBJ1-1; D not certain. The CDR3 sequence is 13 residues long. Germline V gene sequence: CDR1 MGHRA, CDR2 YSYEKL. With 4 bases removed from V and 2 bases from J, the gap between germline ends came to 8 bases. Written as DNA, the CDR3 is TGCGCCAGCAGCCTAGCAGAAAACACTGAAGCTTTCTTT. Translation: CASSLAENTEAFF.

The CDR3 protein is CASSPVGETQYF. The CDR3 region has the DNA TGTGCCAGCAGCCCGGTAGGAGAGACCCAGTACTTC. The V and J genes are TRBV27 and TRBJ2-5; D is uncertain. Between the trimmed V and J ends, which lost 6 bases and 4 bases, there was a span of 9 bases. Germline-derived CDR1 and CDR2 are MNHEY and SMNVEV (reference sequence). The CDR3 consists of 12 residues.

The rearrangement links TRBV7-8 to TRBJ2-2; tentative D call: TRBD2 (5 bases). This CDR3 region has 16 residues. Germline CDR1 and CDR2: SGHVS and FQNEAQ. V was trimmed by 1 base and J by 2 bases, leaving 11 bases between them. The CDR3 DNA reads TGTGCCAGCAGCTTAGTTGGAGGTGGAAACACCGGGGAGCTGTTTTTT. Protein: CASSLVGGGNTGELFF.

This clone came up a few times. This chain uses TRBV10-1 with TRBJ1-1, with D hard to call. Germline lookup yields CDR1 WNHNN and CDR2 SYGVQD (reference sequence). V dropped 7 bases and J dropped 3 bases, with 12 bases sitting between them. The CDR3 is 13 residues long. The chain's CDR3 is CASTQERDTEAFF. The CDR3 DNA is TGCGCCAGCACCCAGGAGAGGGACACTGAAGCTTTCTTT.

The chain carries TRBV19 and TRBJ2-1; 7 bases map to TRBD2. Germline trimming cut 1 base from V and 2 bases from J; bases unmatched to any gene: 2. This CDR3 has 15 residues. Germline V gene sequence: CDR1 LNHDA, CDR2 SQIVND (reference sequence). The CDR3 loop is CASSIAGGTYNEQFF. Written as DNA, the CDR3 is TGTGCCAGTAGTATAGCGGGGGGAACCTACAATGAGCAGTTCTTC.

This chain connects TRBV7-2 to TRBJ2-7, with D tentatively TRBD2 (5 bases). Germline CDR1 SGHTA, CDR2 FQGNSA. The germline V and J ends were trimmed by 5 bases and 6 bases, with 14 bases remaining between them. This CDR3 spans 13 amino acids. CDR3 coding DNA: TGTGCCAGCAGCCCCGATTGGGGAGCCGAGCAGTACTTC. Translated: CASSPDWGAEQYF.

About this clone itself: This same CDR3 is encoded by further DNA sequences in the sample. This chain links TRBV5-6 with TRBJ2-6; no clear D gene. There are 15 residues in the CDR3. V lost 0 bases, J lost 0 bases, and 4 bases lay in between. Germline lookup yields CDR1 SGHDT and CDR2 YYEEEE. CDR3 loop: CASSLGASGANVLTF. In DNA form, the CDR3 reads TGTGCCAGCAGCTTGGGAGCCTCTGGGGCCAACGTCCTGACTTTC.

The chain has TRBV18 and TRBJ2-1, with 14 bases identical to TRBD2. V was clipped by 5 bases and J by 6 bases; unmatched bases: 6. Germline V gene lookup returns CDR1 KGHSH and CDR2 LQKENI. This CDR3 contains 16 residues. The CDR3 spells CASSTLTSGRANEQFF. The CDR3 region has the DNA TGTGCCAGCTCAACCCTGACTAGCGGGAGGGCCAATGAGCAGTTCTTC.

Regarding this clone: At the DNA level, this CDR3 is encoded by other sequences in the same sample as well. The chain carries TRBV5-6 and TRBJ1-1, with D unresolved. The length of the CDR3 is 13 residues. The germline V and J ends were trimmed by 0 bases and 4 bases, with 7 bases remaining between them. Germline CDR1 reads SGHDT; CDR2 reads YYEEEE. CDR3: CASSLGSGTEAFF. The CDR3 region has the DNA TGTGCCAGCAGCTTGGGGTCCGGCACTGAAGCTTTCTTT.

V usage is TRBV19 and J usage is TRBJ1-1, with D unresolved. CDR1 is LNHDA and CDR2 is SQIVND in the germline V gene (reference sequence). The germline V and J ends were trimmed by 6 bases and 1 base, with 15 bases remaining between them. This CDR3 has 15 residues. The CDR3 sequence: CASRKQGFGNTEAFF. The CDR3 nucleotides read TGTGCCAGTAGAAAGCAAGGGTTCGGGAACACTGAAGCTTTCTTT.